The sequence of this T cell receptor (beta chain) was determined in a study of memory CD4+ T cells and cytomegalovirus serostatus. Germline values: CDR1 DFQATT, CDR2 SNEGSKA (reference sequence). V was clipped by 1 base and J by 15 bases; unmatched bases: 6. CDR3 length equals 11 residues. Single viable CD3+CD4+CD8-CD45RO+ cells were sorted as the memory CD4+ T cells. Libraries were prepared by immunoSEQ multiplex PCR; TCRdb keeps only in-frame clonotypes and omits some of them. The data contain around 44,000 clones, 75% to 85% of them singletons. There are a few counts of this clone. What it recognizes is unknown. Overall study findings and caveats: Repertoires predicted CMV serostatus with median bootstrapped AUC of approximately 0.94.

The sequence came from an adult in good health and CMV-seronegative. The V call is TRBV20-1, the J call TRBJ2-1, with 7 bases lining up with TRBD2. The sample taken for sequencing was memory CD4+ T cells from blood. The CDR3 loop reads CSARVAGPGFF. For the CDR3, the DNA is TGCAGTGCTAGAGTAGCGGGTCCTGGGTTCTTC.